A single sample gave rise to the 2 T cell receptor beta chains below, sequenced in a study of cytomegalovirus exposure and HLA in healthy donors. PCR amplification relied on 60 Vbeta primers (plus 13 Jbeta primers). Produced via immunoSEQ multiplex PCR; TCRdb's table is partial and in-frame only. The sample lists approximately 120,000 clones; about 80% were seen once. Sequenced material: PBMCs. The receptors were gathered from a man between 50 and 59 years old in good health and CMV-seronegative.

This clone was recorded a few times. The gene calls are TRBV11-2 and TRBJ1-1; weak D call: TRBD1 (6 bases). Deletions cut 4 bases from V and 4 bases from J, with 16 bases between. This CDR3 has 15 amino acids. CDR1 is SGHAT and CDR2 is FQNNGV in the germline V gene. The CDR3, as DNA: TGTGCCAGCAGCTCCTGGGAACGAGGGGGCACTGAAGCTTTCTTT. The encoded protein is CASSSWERGGTEAFF.

This chain connects TRBV15 to TRBJ2-7; TRBD2 agrees at 10 bases. The V gene's germline CDR1 is LNHNV and CDR2 YYDKDF (reference sequence). The CDR3 extends over 16 amino acids. V dropped 0 bases and J dropped 7; count of bases not matched to a gene: 9. Here the CDR3 reads CATSRDPLAGVREQYF. As DNA, the CDR3 is TGTGCCACCAGCAGAGATCCTCTAGCGGGAGTGCGTGAGCAGTACTTC.